A few counts support the clone carrying this T cell receptor (beta chain). TCRdb analysed the RT-PCR reads with MiXCR anew, one entry per CDR3 protein. The sample shows more than 850,000 distinct CDR3 sequences, about a sixth of them seen only once. The entry originates in a study of patients and donors after allogeneic stem cell transplantation. Germline CDR1 and CDR2: DFQATT and SNEGSKA (reference sequence). The V end was cut by 6 bases, the J end by 4 bases, with 15 bases between. This CDR3 contains 13 residues. The receptor was derived from a human donor who was either an allogeneic HSCT recipient or a stem cell or donor lymphocyte infusion donor (not recorded which). It is not recorded whose cells these are; they may come from a transplant donor. This rearrangement joins TRBV20-1 to TRBJ1-2; unclear D gene. The material sequenced was blood, either unsorted or a sorted T cell fraction (not recorded which). The CDR3 DNA reads TGCAGTGCCCCCCTAGGGCAGTTCTATGGCTACACCTTC. It specifies CSAPLGQFYGYTF.